Listed below are T cell receptor beta chains from one sample, sequenced in a study of CD8 T cells in ankylosing spondylitis. One entry per CDR3 protein, called by TCRdb with MiXCR from the 5' RACE reads. The sample has some 27,000 distinct CDR3 sequences, around 5.2% seen once; the top ten hold around 1.8%. The sample comprised blood, either unsorted or a sorted T cell fraction (not recorded which). These receptors all come from a female donor with ankylosing spondylitis or in good health (not recorded which). The CDR3 runs from the conserved cysteine through the conserved F or W. A D gene is named only where the DNA matches it firmly. Size values are once, few and many counts, or a class for expanded clones, and some rows have none.

d_call	v_call	j_call	clone_size	cdr3_aa	cdr3_nt
.	TRBV9	TRBJ2-5	.	CASSPTGLFQTQYF	TGTGCCAGCAGCCCTACGGGTTTGTTTCAGACCCAGTACTTC
.	TRBV9	TRBJ1-1	many	CASSGRPGAWGNTEAFF	TGTGCCAGCAGCGGCCGACCAGGGGCTTGGGGGAACACTGAAGCTTTCTTT
TRBD2	TRBV9	TRBJ2-1	.	CASSAARLAGGQHEQFF	TGTGCCAGCAGCGCAGCCCGTCTAGCGGGGGGGCAGCATGAGCAGTTCTTC
.	TRBV9	TRBJ2-5	many	CASSPSPGGGETQYF	TGTGCCAGCAGCCCCAGCCCCGGGGGTGGGGAGACCCAGTACTTC
TRBD1	TRBV9	TRBJ2-1	many	CASSVGAGGLDEQFF	TGTGCCAGCAGCGTAGGGGCAGGGGGCTTGGATGAGCAGTTCTTC
TRBD2	TRBV6-1	TRBJ2-5	few	CASSEKPGLGIGETQYF	TGTGCCAGCAGTGAAAAACCGGGACTAGGTATAGGAGAGACCCAGTACTTC
TRBD1	TRBV9	TRBJ2-1	many	CASSVSPGTGGNEQFF	TGTGCCAGCAGCGTATCCCCCGGGACAGGGGGAAATGAGCAGTTCTTC
.	TRBV9	TRBJ2-2	many	CASSVGDTNTGELFF	TGTGCCAGCAGCGTAGGGGACACTAACACCGGGGAGCTGTTTTTT
.	TRBV9	TRBJ2-1	few	CASSVEPGLGYNEQFF	TGTGCCAGCAGCGTAGAGCCCGGACTGGGCTACAATGAGCAGTTCTTC
.	TRBV9	TRBJ1-2	many	CASSGTRGPVQGYTF	TGTGCCAGCAGCGGAACGAGAGGCCCTGTTCAAGGCTACACCTTC
TRBD2	TRBV9	TRBJ2-1	.	CASSVSNRLAGDEQFF	TGTGCCAGCAGCGTATCCAACCGACTAGCGGGAGATGAGCAGTTCTTC
TRBD2	TRBV9	TRBJ2-3	many	CASSPWTSADTDTQYF	TGTGCCAGCAGCCCGTGGACTAGCGCGGACACAGATACGCAGTATTTT
TRBD1	TRBV9	TRBJ1-1	medium-sized	CASSVVEGARTEAFF	TGTGCCAGCAGCGTAGTAGAGGGGGCGAGAACTGAAGCTTTCTTT
.	TRBV9	TRBJ2-7	few	CASSAGQGPYEQYF	TGTGCCAGCAGCGCCGGCCAGGGCCCTTACGAGCAGTACTTC
.	TRBV9	TRBJ2-5	many	CASSQSLLRGTQYF	TGTGCCAGCAGCCAGAGTCTACTCCGGGGGACCCAGTACTTC
.	TRBV9	TRBJ2-6	few	CASSVPKDRRAGANVLTF	TGTGCCAGCAGCGTCCCCAAGGACCGGCGGGCTGGGGCCAACGTCCTGACTTTC
.	TRBV9	TRBJ1-1	many	CASSVTRSTEAFF	TGTGCCAGCAGCGTTACCAGATCCACTGAAGCTTTCTTT
.	TRBV9	TRBJ1-6	few	CASSPTGQIYNSPLHF	TGTGCCAGCAGCCCTACGGGCCAGATCTATAATTCACCCCTCCACTTT
TRBD2	TRBV9	TRBJ2-7	.	CASSVASGAIYEQYF	TGTGCCAGCAGCGTAGCGAGCGGGGCTATTTACGAGCAGTACTTC
.	TRBV9	TRBJ2-7	many	CASSVGPDRGYEQYF	TGTGCCAGCAGCGTGGGACCGGACAGAGGCTACGAGCAGTACTTC
.	TRBV9	TRBJ2-3	many	CASSVDGRATDTQYF	TGTGCCAGCAGCGTAGATGGCAGGGCCACAGATACGCAGTATTTT
TRBD1	TRBV9	TRBJ2-3	many	CASSSPDRATDTQYF	TGTGCCAGCAGCTCCCCGGACAGGGCAACAGATACGCAGTATTTT
TRBD2	TRBV9	TRBJ2-6	many	CASSNRRDYPSGANVLTF	TGTGCCAGCAGCAACCGAAGGGACTACCCCTCTGGGGCCAACGTCCTGACTTTC
.	TRBV9	TRBJ2-7	few	CASSVGPVPSSSEQYF	TGTGCCAGCAGCGTAGGGCCAGTACCAAGTTCGAGTGAGCAGTACTTC
TRBD1	TRBV9	TRBJ2-5	.	CASSVGQGQETQYF	TGTGCCAGCAGCGTGGGACAGGGCCAAGAGACCCAGTACTTC
TRBD2	TRBV9	TRBJ2-2	many	CASSVNQAGDTNTGELFF	TGTGCCAGCAGCGTAAATCAAGCGGGAGACACGAACACCGGGGAGCTGTTTTTT
TRBD2	TRBV9	TRBJ2-2	.	CASSPISGTTGVGELFF	TGTGCCAGCAGCCCAATTTCCGGGACTACCGGCGTTGGGGAGCTGTTTTTT
TRBD2	TRBV9	TRBJ2-2	many	CASSVGLAGDGELFF	TGTGCCAGCAGCGTAGGACTAGCGGGTGACGGGGAGCTGTTTTTT
TRBD2	TRBV9	TRBJ2-1	many	CASSVAGGGYNEQFF	TGTGCCAGCAGCGTAGCCGGGGGGGGATACAATGAGCAGTTCTTC
TRBD2	TRBV9	TRBJ2-7	many	CASSFGTSAYEQYF	TGTGCCAGCAGCTTCGGGACTAGCGCCTACGAGCAGTACTTC
.	TRBV9	TRBJ2-2	many	CASSLATGELFF	TGTGCCAGCTCCCTTGCCACCGGGGAGCTGTTTTTT
TRBD2	TRBV9	TRBJ2-1	many	CASSGGGDEQFF	TGTGCCAGCAGCGGGGGAGGGGATGAGCAGTTCTTC
.	TRBV9	TRBJ2-1	few	CASSVGRGGGYNEQFF	TGTGCCAGCAGCGTGGGGAGAGGGGGGGGCTACAATGAGCAGTTCTTC
.	TRBV9	TRBJ2-7	many	CASSVGGNAYEQYF	TGTGCCAGCAGCGTAGGGGGAAACGCCTACGAGCAGTACTTC
.	TRBV9	TRBJ1-3	many	CASSPTGTLSGNTIYF	TGTGCCAGCAGCCCCACAGGGACTCTCTCTGGAAACACCATATATTTT
.	TRBV9	TRBJ2-7	.	CASSVDFLGSEQYF	TGTGCCAGCAGCGTAGACTTTCTTGGGAGCGAGCAGTACTTC
TRBD2	TRBV9	TRBJ2-2	many	CASSPIAGGRTGELFF	TGTGCCAGCAGCCCAATAGCGGGGGGGCGCACCGGGGAGCTGTTTTTT
.	TRBV12-3/TRBV12-4	TRBJ2-1	many	CASNFKGRGLYNEQFF	TGTGCCAGCAATTTTAAAGGGCGGGGGCTCTACAATGAGCAGTTCTTC
TRBD1	TRBV9	TRBJ2-3	.	CASSATGGGTQYF	TGTGCCAGCAGCGCTACAGGGGGCGGTACGCAGTATTTT
.	TRBV9	TRBJ2-3	many	CASSVEVEGDTQYF	TGTGCCAGCAGCGTAGAAGTAGAAGGGGATACGCAGTATTTT
.	TRBV9	TRBJ1-3	many	CASSALPKSLSGNTIYF	TGTGCCAGCAGCGCACTACCCAAATCCCTATCTGGAAACACCATATATTTT
.	TRBV9	TRBJ2-7	medium-sized	CASSPLGSSYEQYF	TGTGCCAGCAGCCCCCTGGGCAGTTCCTACGAGCAGTACTTC
TRBD1	TRBV9	TRBJ2-1	many	CASSVEPTGGNEQFF	TGTGCCAGCAGCGTAGAGCCTACAGGGGGCAATGAGCAGTTCTTC
TRBD2	TRBV9	TRBJ2-3	.	CASSVGPSGDTQYF	TGTGCCAGCAGCGTAGGTCCTAGCGGGGATACGCAGTATTTT
.	TRBV9	TRBJ1-1	many	CASSKGGGQANTEAFF	TGTGCCAGCAGCAAGGGGGGAGGGCAGGCGAACACTGAAGCTTTCTTT
.	TRBV9	TRBJ1-6	many	CASSVLGNSPLHF	TGTGCCAGCAGCGTACTAGGGAATTCACCCCTCCACTTT
.	TRBV9	TRBJ2-2	.	CASSNRDTLGNTGELFF	TGTGCCAGCAGCAACCGGGACACCCTAGGGAACACCGGGGAGCTGTTTTTT
TRBD2	TRBV9	TRBJ2-2	few	CASSVETGGNTGELFF	TGTGCCAGCAGCGTAGAGACGGGGGGGAACACCGGGGAGCTGTTTTTT
.	TRBV9	TRBJ2-3	few	CASSWTASTDTQYF	TGTGCCAGCAGTTGGACAGCTAGCACAGATACGCAGTATTTT
TRBD2	TRBV9	TRBJ2-5	.	CASSVGGGGDVETQYF	TGTGCCAGCAGCGTAGGTGGCGGGGGGGATGTTGAGACCCAGTACTTC
TRBD2	TRBV9	TRBJ2-7	many	CASSVAQREGLGEQYF	TGTGCCAGCAGCGTAGCTCAGCGGGAGGGCCTCGGCGAGCAGTACTTC
.	TRBV9	TRBJ2-7	many	CASSAAPSIIYEQYF	TGTGCCAGCAGCGCTGCCCCCAGCATCATATACGAGCAGTACTTC
.	TRBV9	TRBJ2-3	many	CASSSGVPSTDTQYF	TGTGCCAGCAGTTCCGGTGTTCCTAGCACAGATACGCAGTATTTT